Below, 16 T cell receptor beta chains from the same sample are listed, as sequenced in a study of CD4 and CD8 cells across lung adenocarcinoma regions. One entry per CDR3 protein, called by TCRdb with MiXCR from the PCR reads. The profile covers 8,500 to 10,000 distinct CDR3 sequences, with around 51% appearing a single time and 18% taken by the ten largest. Sequenced sample: CD4+ T cells from the margin of a lung tumor. These receptors all stem from a male donor with lung adenocarcinoma. The CD4 and CD8 labels of this study may be unreliable.

This clonotype was detected many times. A read error may explain this, as a much larger clone is one base away. The CDR3 sequence: CTSLPLTDSSYEQYF. The CDR3, as DNA: TGTACCAGCTTACCCCTGACGGATAGCTCCTACGAGCAGTACTTC. J is TRBJ2-7 and V is TRBV6-1; D remains unclear. Germline V gene sequence: CDR1 MNHNS, CDR2 SASEGT. The CDR3 consists of 15 residues.

The chain employs TRBV3-1 and TRBJ2-3; D may correspond to TRBD1 or TRBD2 (6 bases each). CDR3 length equals 15 residues. Germline V gene sequence: CDR1 LGHDT, CDR2 YNNKEL (reference sequence). V lost 0 bases to trimming and J lost 5 bases, with 12 bases between them. CDR3 in amino acids: CASSQEGGWRDTQYF. The CDR3 coding sequence is TGTGCCAGCAGCCAAGAAGGGGGGTGGAGAGATACGCAGTATTTT.

In this sample, this clonotype turned up a few times. This chain connects TRBV27 to TRBJ2-1; 9 bases match TRBD1. After removal of 3 bases from V and 7 bases from J, the junction contained 10 bases not matched to a gene. There are 16 residues in the CDR3. The germline CDR1 and CDR2 sequences are MNHEY and SMNVEV (reference sequence). The CDR3 DNA is TGTGCCAGCAGTTTTTGGACAGGGGTGCGAGTTAATGAGCAGTTCTTC. Its protein is CASSFWTGVRVNEQFF.

The chain couples TRBV10-3 to TRBJ2-3; 8 nucleotides agree with TRBD2. The V and J ends lost 8 bases and 4 bases, in that order; junction bases with no gene match: 8. This CDR3 spans 14 amino acids. CDR1 ENHRY and CDR2 SYGVKD come from the germline V gene. The CDR3 spells CAIGGSGSPDTQYF. CDR3 DNA sequence: TGTGCCATCGGGGGAAGCGGGAGCCCAGATACGCAGTATTTT.

The genes are TRBV15 and TRBJ2-3; tentatively, D is TRBD2 (6 bases). The J call may be incorrect, as the DNA end agrees better with TRBJ2-7. Germline loops: CDR1 LNHNV, CDR2 YYDKDF (reference sequence). The CDR3 is made up of 15 amino acids. The CDR3 reads CATGSAGPNPETQYF. As DNA, the CDR3 is TGTGCCACGGGCAGTGCGGGGCCTAATCCAGAGACGCAGTACTTC.

This clonotype occurred once. The DNA for the CDR3 is TGTGCCACCGAGCGTGACCCGACAAATATGCAGTACTTC. It yields the protein CATERDPTNMQYF. This chain links TRBV6-1 with TRBJ2-3; D is unresolved. The J call may be in error: the DNA end matches TRBJ2-7 better. The CDR3 runs 13 residues. Germline CDR1 MNHNS, CDR2 SASEGT.

This clonotype is labeled medium-sized. This chain links TRBV6-1 with TRBJ1-2, with 9 bases identical to TRBD1. Germline V CDR1 and CDR2: MNHNS, SASEGT. CDR3 length: 19 amino acids. Trimming removed 6 bases from V and 2 bases from J; junction bases left unmatched: 19. CDR3 DNA sequence: TGTGCCAGCAGCCGAAGGTACGTGGGGACAGGGCTTGACAACTATGGCTACACCTTC. Residues: CASSRRYVGTGLDNYGYTF.

This clonotype came up many times. The chain uses TRBV6-5 and TRBJ2-2, with D perhaps TRBD2 (6 bases). The ends were cut back, 1 base at V and 0 bases at J, with 6 bases in the middle. CDR3 length: 15 amino acids. From germline, CDR1 is MNHEY and CDR2 SVGAGI. In nucleotides, the CDR3 is TGTGCCAGCAGTTACTGGGGGGCGAACACCGGGGAGCTGTTTTTT. Its translation is CASSYWGANTGELFF.

The chain employs TRBV3-1 and TRBJ1-2; no reliable D call. Germline values: CDR1 LGHDT, CDR2 YNNKEL (reference sequence). The CDR3 totals 11 residues. The V and J ends lost 4 bases and 2 bases respectively, with 2 bases between them. The CDR3 DNA sequence: TGTGCCAGCAGCCTAAACTATGGCTACACCTTC. Protein sequence: CASSLNYGYTF.

In its sample, this clonotype was seen many times. The genes are TRBV6-4 and TRBJ2-1, with TRBD2 matching 10 bases. CDR1 is MRHNA, CDR2 SNTAGT, per germline. V dropped 5 bases and J dropped 5; count of bases not matched to a gene: 6. This CDR3 contains 15 residues. CDR3: CASSQISGRNNEQFF. The CDR3 coding sequence is TGTGCCAGCAGTCAAATTAGCGGGAGGAACAATGAGCAGTTCTTC.

In the case of this clonotype: An end of the junction differs from the germline gene, which may be a read error. The rearrangement links TRBV6-1 to TRBJ2-4, with D possibly matching TRBD1 (5 bases). This CDR3 contains 14 residues. CDR1 MNHNS and CDR2 SASEGT come from the germline V gene. The CDR3 loop is CGSRERRAKNTQYF. The CDR3 DNA follows: TGTGGCAGCAGGGAAAGGAGAGCCAAAAACACTCAGTACTTC.

This clonotype was counted a few times. The chain has TRBV12-3 or TRBV12-4 and TRBJ1-1, with D unresolved. V was cut by 6 bases and J by 8 bases, with 10 bases left in between. The CDR3 is made up of 11 amino acids. CDR3 residues: CASRREGEAFF. Here the CDR3 DNA reads TGTGCCAGCAGGCGTGAGGGCGAAGCTTTCTTT.

This clonotype was seen at least ten times. The V gene is TRBV10-2, the J gene TRBJ1-1; a weak D match, TRBD1 (5 bases). The CDR3 is 15 residues long. V was pared by 7 bases and J by 3 bases, with 18 bases between. The germline CDR1 and CDR2 sequences are WSHSY and SAAADI. CDR3 region: CASTTPGRVDTEAFF. The CDR3 DNA reads as TGCGCCAGCACAACCCCTGGCAGGGTCGACACTGAAGCTTTCTTT.

This clonotype was seen a few times. The chain combines TRBV6-1 with TRBJ2-1; 7 nucleotides agree with TRBD2. Germline V gene data show CDR1 as MNHNS and CDR2 as SASEGT. V was clipped by 3 bases and J by 1 base; unmatched bases: 9. The CDR3 is 17 residues long. CDR3 nucleotides: TGTGCCAGCAGTGACTTCTTTGGCGGGGGTTCCTACAATGAGCAGTTCTTC. Translated, it gives CASSDFFGGGSYNEQFF.

The J gene is TRBJ2-5, the V gene TRBV27; 11 positions agree with TRBD2. Trimming at V came to 7 bases and at J to 4 bases, leaving 5 bases not matched to a gene. CDR1 and CDR2 (germline): MNHEY, SMNVEV (reference sequence). The CDR3 has 14 amino acids. CDR3 region: CASKSSGRGETQYF. DNA of the CDR3: TGTGCCAGCAAAAGTAGCGGGAGGGGAGAGACCCAGTACTTC.

The V gene is TRBV10-2, the J gene TRBJ1-1; tentatively, D is TRBD1 (5 bases). Germline V gene lookup returns CDR1 WSHSY and CDR2 SAAADI. The CDR3 length is 13 residues. V was pared by 6 bases and J by 1 base, with 9 bases between. DNA for the CDR3: TGCGCCAGCAGAATCGGACAGAACACTGAAGCTTTCTTT. This gives the protein CASRIGQNTEAFF.